This record looks at one T cell receptor beta chain sequence and its context. No antigen is known for it. The junction and the germline gene differ at one end; a read error may be behind it. The authors sequenced patients whose flow cytometry had shown CD8+CD57+ cell expansion. Prior therapy had not been administered to any patient at the time of blood sampling. This sample was included in a study of CD8+CD57+ T cells in acquired aplastic anemia. Study as a whole: Sorted cells (CD4+ and CD8+) yielded DNA amounts that averaged about 2.9 ug. Points from the study as a whole: Overlap between patients and controls comprised 25 to 30 CD8+ CDR3 sequences.

Per germline, CDR1 ENHRY and CDR2 SYGVKD. CDR3 length: 14 amino acids. Profiling of TCR beta VDJ combinations and CDR3 sequences used genomic DNA as template. A single record per CDR3 protein comes from TCRdb applying MiXCR to the reads. This table has about 150,000 distinct CDR3 sequences, 48% appearing once. The chain links TRBV10-3 to TRBJ2-7, with 7 bases fitting TRBD2. This TCR derives from a human donor with aplastic anemia. Specimen: sorted CD4+, CD8+, or CD8+CD57+ T cells (not recorded which) from PBMCs. The CDR3 nucleotides read TGTGCCAGCAGTTTAGCGCGGGGGTCCTACGAGCGGTACTTC. Encoded protein: CASSLARGSYERYF.